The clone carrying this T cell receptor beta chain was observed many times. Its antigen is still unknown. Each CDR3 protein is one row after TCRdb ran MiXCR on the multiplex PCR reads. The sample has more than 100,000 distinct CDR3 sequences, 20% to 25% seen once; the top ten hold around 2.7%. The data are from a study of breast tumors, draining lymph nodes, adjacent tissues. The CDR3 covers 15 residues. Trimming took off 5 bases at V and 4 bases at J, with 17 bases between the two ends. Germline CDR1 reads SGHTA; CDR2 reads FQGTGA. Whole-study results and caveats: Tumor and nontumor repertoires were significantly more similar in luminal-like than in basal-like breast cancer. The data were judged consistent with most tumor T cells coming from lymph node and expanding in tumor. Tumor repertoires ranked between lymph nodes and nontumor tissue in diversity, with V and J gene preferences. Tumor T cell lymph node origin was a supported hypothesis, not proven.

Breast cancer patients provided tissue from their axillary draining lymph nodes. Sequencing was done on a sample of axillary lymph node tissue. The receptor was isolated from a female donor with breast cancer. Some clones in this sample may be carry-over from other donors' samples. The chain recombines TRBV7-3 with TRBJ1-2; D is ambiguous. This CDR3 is CASSPSPGSSYGYTF. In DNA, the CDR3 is TGTGCCAGCAGCCCCAGCCCCGGGAGCTCCTATGGCTACACCTTC.